This T cell receptor beta chain originates from a study of blood T cell repertoires in COVID-19. In the source study's methods: The authors estimated nucleated cell counts from reference gene primer amplification. TCRdb keeps only in-frame clones here, not all; method: immunoSEQ multiplex PCR. V and J calls and clone size come straight from that table; D and trimming were deduced from the DNA. The repertoire includes over 200,000 clones, about nine tenths of them detected once, and 8.5% to 10% sits in the top ten. The source material was peripheral blood. The sequence came from a man aged 40-50 years who had recovered from COVID-19.

In DNA form, the CDR3 reads TGTGCCAGCAGTATAGTGCGGGCAGCGTACGAGCAGTACTTC. It codes for CASSIVRAAYEQYF. The chain links TRBV28 to TRBJ2-7, with D perhaps TRBD2 (5 bases). CDR1 is MDHEN, CDR2 SYDVKM, per germline. With 5 bases removed from V and 4 bases from J, the gap between germline ends came to 15 bases. The CDR3 is 14 residues long.